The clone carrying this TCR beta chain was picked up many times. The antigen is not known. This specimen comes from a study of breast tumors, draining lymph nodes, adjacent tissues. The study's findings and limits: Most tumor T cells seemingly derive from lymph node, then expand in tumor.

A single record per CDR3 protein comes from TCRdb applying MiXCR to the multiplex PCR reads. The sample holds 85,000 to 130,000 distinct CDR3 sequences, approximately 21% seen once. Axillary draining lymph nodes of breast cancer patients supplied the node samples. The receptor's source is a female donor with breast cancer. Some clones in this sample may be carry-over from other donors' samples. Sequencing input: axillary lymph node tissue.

CDR3 in DNA: TGTGCCAGCAGTTTAGGAGGCGGGGATCAGCCCCAGCATTTT. Translated: CASSLGGGDQPQHF. The chain carries TRBV27 and TRBJ1-5; D remains ambiguous. Germline assignment: CDR1 MNHEY and CDR2 SMNVEV (reference sequence). The CDR3 has 14 amino acids. Trimming took off 2 bases at V and 5 bases at J, with 10 bases between the two ends.